This is a list of T cell receptor beta chains from one sample in a study of regulatory T cells in long-lasting Graves disease. One entry per CDR3 protein, called by TCRdb with MiXCR from the multiplex PCR reads. The sample has under 500,000 distinct CDR3 sequences; 20% to 25% are singletons. This specimen was peripheral blood mononuclear cells (PBMCs), taken when the disease was refractory, from a patient treated with antithyroid drugs. All receptors come from a female donor with Graves disease. CDR3s include the opening cysteine and the closing phenylalanine or tryptophan. A D gene is named only where the DNA matches it firmly. Expanded clones are given a class, and other clones once, few, many or no size at all.

v_call	clone_size	j_call	d_call	cdr3_nt	cdr3_aa
TRBV5-5	-	TRBJ2-1	-	TGTGCCAGCAGCTCGGACTTTCCCAATGAGCAGTTCTTC	CASSSDFPNEQFF
TRBV6-1	few	TRBJ1-2	-	TGTGCCAGTCAGTCCACCACTTATGGCTACACCTTC	CASQSTTYGYTF
TRBV10-1	-	TRBJ2-7	TRBD2	TGCGCCAGCAGTGAGTCATCCGGGACTAGCGGGAGGCTAGACGAGCAGTACTTC	CASSESSGTSGRLDEQYF
TRBV30	many	TRBJ2-2	TRBD2	TGTGCCTGGTCCGGGGGAGGGGCGAACACCGGGGAGCTGTTTTTT	CAWSGGGANTGELFF
TRBV10-2	-	TRBJ2-5	-	TGCGCCAGCACGGGAAAGGAAGAGACCCAGTACTTC	CASTGKEETQYF
TRBV3-1	-	TRBJ1-2	-	TGTGCCAGCAGCCAGCGGGCAACTAACTATGGCTACACCTTC	CASSQRATNYGYTF
TRBV6-2/TRBV6-3	few	TRBJ2-7	-	TGTGCCAGCAAAGCCAGCTACGAGCAGTACTTC	CASKASYEQYF
TRBV15	many	TRBJ1-5	-	TGTGCCACCAGCAGGGACCGGGGAATCAATCAGCCCCAGCATTTT	CATSRDRGINQPQHF
TRBV7-2	few	TRBJ2-7	-	TGTGCCAGCAGCTACTGGGGCTCCTACGAGCAGTACTTC	CASSYWGSYEQYF
TRBV20-1	many	TRBJ2-5	TRBD2	TGCAGTGCCGGCTTCGCGGGACTAGCGGCTCAAGAGACCCAGTACTTC	CSAGFAGLAAQETQYF
TRBV6-2/TRBV6-3	many	TRBJ1-1	-	TGTGCCAGCAGTACCGGCGGGGCAGGTTGGGCGAACACTGAAGCTTTCTTT	CASSTGGAGWANTEAFF
TRBV20-1	many	TRBJ1-4	-	TGCAGTGCTAGAGATGTGACAAGGCCTAATGAAAAACTGTTTTTT	CSARDVTRPNEKLFF
TRBV30	-	TRBJ1-1	-	TGTGCCACCCACAGGGCAGGTCGGACCGAAGCTTTCTTT	CATHRAGRTEAFF
TRBV20-1	-	TRBJ1-4	-	TGCAGTGCTAGAGATTATTCGGGGGCCCCTGGGGAAAAACTGTTTTTT	CSARDYSGAPGEKLFF
TRBV20-1	many	TRBJ1-2	-	TGCAGTGCTGGGACGTGGGGAGTCTATGGCTACACCTTC	CSAGTWGVYGYTF
TRBV5-6	-	TRBJ2-7	-	TGTGCCAGCAGCTTGGTCGGGGATCTGGAGCACGAGCAGTACTTC	CASSLVGDLEHEQYF
TRBV3-1	few	TRBJ2-2	-	TGTGCCAGCAGCCAACTATACAAGGCCGGGGAGCTGTTTTTT	CASSQLYKAGELFF
TRBV7-9	-	TRBJ1-1	-	TGTGCCAGCAGTTTCCTCCTATCCAATGAAGCTTTCTTT	CASSFLLSNEAFF
TRBV20-1	many	TRBJ2-7	TRBD2	TGCAGTGCTAGACCGACTAGCGGGAGGGGATCCTACGAGCAGTACTTC	CSARPTSGRGSYEQYF
TRBV29-1	-	TRBJ2-7	TRBD1	TGCAGCGCTCGGGGCGGGACAGGGGGCTACGAGCAGTACTTC	CSARGGTGGYEQYF
TRBV6-1	-	TRBJ1-1	TRBD1	TGTGCCAGCAGTGACTGGACAGGACGGCAGAACACTGAAGCTTTCTTT	CASSDWTGRQNTEAFF
TRBV12-3/TRBV12-4	-	TRBJ2-1	TRBD2	TGTGCCAGCAGTTGGGTCGCTAGCGGGAGTAATAATGAGCAGTTCTTC	CASSWVASGSNNEQFF
TRBV28	many	TRBJ1-4	-	TGTGCCAGCAGTCTAGGGGGGACACAGGATGAAAAACTGTTTTTT	CASSLGGTQDEKLFF
TRBV29-1	many	TRBJ1-4	-	TGCAGCACGACGGACGGAGGAACTAATGAAAAACTGTTTTTT	CSTTDGGTNEKLFF